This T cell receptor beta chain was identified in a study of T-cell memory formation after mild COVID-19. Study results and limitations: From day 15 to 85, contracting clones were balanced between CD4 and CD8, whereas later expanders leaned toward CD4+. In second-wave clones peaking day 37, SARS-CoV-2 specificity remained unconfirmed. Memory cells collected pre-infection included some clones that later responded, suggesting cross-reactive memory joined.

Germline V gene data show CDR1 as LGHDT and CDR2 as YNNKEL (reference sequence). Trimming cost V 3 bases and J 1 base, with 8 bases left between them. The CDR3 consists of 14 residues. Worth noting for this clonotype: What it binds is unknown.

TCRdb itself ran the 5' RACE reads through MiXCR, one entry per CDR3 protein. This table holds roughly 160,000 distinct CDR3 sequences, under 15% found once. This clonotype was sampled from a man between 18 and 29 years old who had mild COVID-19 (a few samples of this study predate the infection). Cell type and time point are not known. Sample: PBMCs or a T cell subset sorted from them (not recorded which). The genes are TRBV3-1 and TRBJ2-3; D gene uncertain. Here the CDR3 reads CASSQVAGTDTQYF. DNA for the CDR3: TGTGCCAGCAGCCAGGTTGCGGGCACAGATACGCAGTATTTT.